This T cell receptor beta chain derives from a study of PD-1 blockade in classical Hodgkin lymphoma. This CDR3 is built from 14 residues. Trimming pared 3 bases from V and 6 bases from J, leaving 14 bases between. Germline V gene lookup returns CDR1 MDHEN and CDR2 SYDVKM. Study outcomes and limitations: A significant rise in TCR diversity by C4D1 was seen for CD4+ but not CD8+ cells. Whatever underlies the repertoire differences (possibly disease activity or prior therapy) remains undefined. Reports described newly diagnosed patients as having lower baseline TCR diversity than healthy donors. Lower baseline TCR diversity marked trial partial responders and progressors.

This clone occurred a few times. Its antigen is undetermined. Time point of the sample: cycle 4 day 1 (C4D1), after more than five weeks of nivolumab. Patients all relapsed after autologous stem cell transplantation, and there was variation in brentuximab vedotin exposure. The assay was immunoSEQ multiplex PCR, and TCRdb's table has in-frame clones only and misses some. The table lists approximately 90,000 clones, 83% of them singletons, with over 15% in the top ten. The source was peripheral blood mononuclear cells (PBMCs), collected before the fourth cycle of nivolumab. The gene calls are TRBV28 and TRBJ1-1; perhaps TRBD1 as D (6 bases). The receptor was derived from a human donor with classical Hodgkin lymphoma. The CDR3 is CASSFWGRPSEAFF. CDR3 sequence (DNA): TGTGCCAGCAGTTTCTGGGGGCGTCCGTCTGAAGCTTTCTTT.